A selection of T cell receptor beta chains follows, all from one sample in a study of identical twins. TCRdb used MiXCR to reprocess the 5' RACE reads, holding one entry per CDR3 protein. This sample has just over 450,000 distinct CDR3 sequences, with approximately 14% found just once. This sample also belongs to another study, concerning yellow fever vaccine responses in identical twins.

Sample: CD4+ T cells sorted from blood. The source is a woman aged 18-30 years in good health. Each CDR3 is given with its conserved first and last residue. A D gene is named only where the DNA matches it firmly. Clone size appears in some rows only: once, few, many, or a class for an expanded clone.

D	size	V	length	J	CDR3	DNA
TRBD2	NA	TRBV5-4	16	TRBJ2-3	CASSFRQREGTDTQYF	TGTGCCAGCAGCTTTAGACAGCGGGAGGGCACAGATACGCAGTATTTT
NA	NA	TRBV12-3/TRBV12-4	12	TRBJ1-1	CASSLERAEAFF	TGTGCCAGCAGCCTGGAAAGGGCCGAAGCTTTCTTT
NA	few	TRBV6-2/TRBV6-3	17	TRBJ1-5	CASSLIGHLNSNQPQHF	TGTGCCAGCAGCCTAATAGGACACCTTAATAGCAATCAGCCCCAGCATTTT
NA	NA	TRBV5-1	15	TRBJ1-2	CASSSNSDAYSGYTF	TGCGCCAGCAGCTCAAACTCGGACGCTTATTCCGGCTACACCTTC
NA	few	TRBV5-1	13	TRBJ2-7	CASSLEITYEQYF	TGCGCCAGCAGCTTGGAGATAACCTACGAGCAGTACTTC
NA	NA	TRBV2	14	TRBJ2-3	CASIAGARTDTQYF	TGTGCCAGCATTGCAGGGGCGCGCACAGATACGCAGTATTTT
NA	few	TRBV5-1	15	TRBJ1-2	CASSLGNGLWYGYTF	TGCGCCAGCAGCTTGGGAAATGGCCTATGGTATGGCTACACCTTC
NA	few	TRBV20-1	13	TRBJ2-1	CSARGGPGTEQFF	TGCAGTGCTAGGGGGGGGCCGGGGACTGAGCAGTTCTTC
TRBD1	NA	TRBV5-1	16	TRBJ1-1	CASSGTGVSWNTEAFF	TGCGCCAGCAGTGGGACAGGGGTCTCATGGAACACTGAAGCTTTCTTT
NA	many	TRBV5-1	16	TRBJ1-1	CASSLDSGGGNTEAFF	TGCGCCAGCAGCTTGGATTCTGGGGGCGGGAACACTGAAGCTTTCTTT
NA	NA	TRBV7-6	14	TRBJ2-1	CASSLDIRDNEQFF	TGTGCCAGCAGCTTAGATATCCGGGACAATGAGCAGTTCTTC
TRBD2	once	TRBV29-1	13	TRBJ2-5	CSVFGGGGETQYF	TGCAGCGTATTTGGCGGGGGAGGGGAGACCCAGTACTTC
NA	few	TRBV25-1	13	TRBJ2-7	CASSELRISEQYF	TGTGCCAGCAGTGAACTCCGGATCAGTGAGCAGTACTTC
NA	few	TRBV3-1	14	TRBJ1-1	CASSHHGGNTEAFF	TGTGCCAGCAGCCACCATGGGGGGAACACTGAAGCTTTCTTT
NA	NA	TRBV20-1	12	TRBJ2-7	CSASLLVIEQYF	TGCAGTGCTAGTCTTTTAGTGATCGAGCAGTACTTC
NA	NA	TRBV24-1	15	TRBJ2-2	CATNGERRGTGELFF	TGTGCCACCAACGGTGAGAGGCGCGGCACCGGGGAGCTGTTTTTT
TRBD2	NA	TRBV4-2	15	TRBJ2-5	CASSPILAEEETQYF	TGTGCCAGCAGCCCAATACTAGCGGAGGAAGAGACCCAGTACTTC
TRBD1	NA	TRBV20-1	13	TRBJ2-3	CRAGRGPVDTQYF	TGCAGGGCTGGCAGGGGGCCGGTAGATACGCAGTATTTT
TRBD2	NA	TRBV11-2	15	TRBJ2-1	CASSLAGLAGTEQFF	TGTGCCAGCAGCTTAGCAGGTTTAGCGGGGACTGAGCAGTTCTTC
NA	many	TRBV7-2	13	TRBJ2-2	CASSRDYTGELFF	TGTGCCAGCAGCCGTGACTACACCGGGGAGCTGTTTTTT
NA	NA	TRBV25-1	14	TRBJ2-2	CASSEWGSTGELFF	TGTGCCAGCAGTGAATGGGGTAGTACCGGGGAGCTGTTTTTT